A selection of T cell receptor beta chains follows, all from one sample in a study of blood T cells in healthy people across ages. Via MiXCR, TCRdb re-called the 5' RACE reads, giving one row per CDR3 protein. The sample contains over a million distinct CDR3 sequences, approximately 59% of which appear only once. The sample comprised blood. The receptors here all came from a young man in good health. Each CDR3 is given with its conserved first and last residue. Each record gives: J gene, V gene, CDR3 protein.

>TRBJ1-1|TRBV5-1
CASSLDSMNTEAFF
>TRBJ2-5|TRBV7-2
CASSPPPGTGKETQYF
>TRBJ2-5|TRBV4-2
CASSQDPRGETQYF
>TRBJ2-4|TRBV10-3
CAISEGAGGSIQYF
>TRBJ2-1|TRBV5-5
CASSSDAIPLNEQFF
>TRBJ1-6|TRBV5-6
CASSFLEGGQSPLHF
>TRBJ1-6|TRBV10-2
CASSASNSPLHF
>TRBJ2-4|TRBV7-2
CASSLVGDSPQYF
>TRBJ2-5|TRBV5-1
CASSVTAFQETQYF
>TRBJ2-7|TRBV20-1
CSARVGASSYEQYF
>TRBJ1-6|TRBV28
CASSSLGGRNSPLHF
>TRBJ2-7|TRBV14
CASSQFLTGYEQYF
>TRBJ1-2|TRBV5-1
CASSLTLPGQGDGYTF
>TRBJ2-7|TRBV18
CASSRDPLGSLSSYEQYF
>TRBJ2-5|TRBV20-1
CSASVGERRYF
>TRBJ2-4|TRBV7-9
CASSPGPRLAKNIQYF
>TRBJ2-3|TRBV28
CASSPTTSGGTDTQYF
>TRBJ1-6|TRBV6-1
CASSRGEGSSYNSPLHF
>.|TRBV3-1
CASSQELGTGLTKTQYF
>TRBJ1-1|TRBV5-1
CASSPRMGIDTEAFF
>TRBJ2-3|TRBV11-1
CAAQNGLDTQYF
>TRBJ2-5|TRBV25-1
CASTKSIGTSQETQYF
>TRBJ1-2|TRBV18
CASSPRGEDPVYGYTF
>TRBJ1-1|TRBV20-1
CSARGGTVNTEAFF
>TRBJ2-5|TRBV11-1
CASSSWTSGRSETQYF
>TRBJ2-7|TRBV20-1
CSARPGLAGHEQYF
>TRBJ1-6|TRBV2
CASSEGLLNSPLHF
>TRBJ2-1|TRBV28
CASISTMDEQFF
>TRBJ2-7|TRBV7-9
CASSYSGTHYEQYF